This T cell receptor (beta chain) was sequenced in a study of T cell responses to AZD1222 COVID-19 vaccine. General study results and limits: Baseline seropositivity occurred in only a handful of AZD1222 recipients. Donor demographics were predominantly white British with a female majority; clonal diversity may be underestimated. Reportedly, close to half of spike-specific TCRs are directed against unmutated variant regions. Repertoire samples came only from after the peak T cell response.

As to this clone: Its antigen is still unknown.

This table comes from immunoSEQ multiplex PCR, and its TCRdb copy is limited to in-frame clones, with some not included. The sample holds 140,000 or so clones; about 92% are singletons and the top ten take around 1.5%. This CDR3 region has 17 residues. This chain connects TRBV21-1 to TRBJ2-7; TRBD2 was called by the table and not checked on the DNA. TRBV21-1 is termed a pseudogene. This TCR was sampled from an adult who received the AZD1222 COVID-19 vaccine. Sequenced material: peripheral blood, taken 28 days after the second AZD1222 dose. CDR3 region: CASSKGEPSVIFYEQYF. In DNA, the CDR3 is TGTGCCAGCAGCAAAGGGGAACCTAGCGTAATATTCTACGAGCAGTACTTC.